The rows below give T cell receptor beta chains drawn from one sample of a study of T cell repertoires in cytomegalovirus infection. These receptors are not linked to any known antigen. TCRdb redid the calling of the reads with MiXCR, one entry per CDR3 protein. The repertoire holds around 750,000 distinct CDR3 sequences, with approximately 29% as singletons. The sequenced sample was cultured CD8+ T cells from PBMCs, obtained from culture after CMV antigen stimulation. The receptors were sampled from a human donor in good health (CMV status not recorded). Some clones in this sample may be carry-over from other donors' samples. The CDR3 runs from the conserved cysteine through the conserved F or W. The order of the fields is V gene, clone size, J gene, CDR3 protein. Clone size, where shown, is once, few, many, or a class for clones that have expanded.

TRBV20-1	.	TRBJ1-2	CSAPDNYGYTF
TRBV6-1	few	TRBJ2-5	CASSEPREGQYF
TRBV2	.	TRBJ2-3	CASSGQAVYQDTQYF
TRBV19	.	TRBJ2-3	CASAGQGANTQYF
TRBV5-5	.	TRBJ1-2	CASSFEGARYYGYTF
TRBV4-1	.	TRBJ1-2	CASSRTQQPYGYTF
TRBV7-6	.	TRBJ1-5	CASSVNRGQPQHF
TRBV28	few	TRBJ2-1	CASSSGTGVTYNEQFF
TRBV5-4	few	TRBJ1-6	CASSLASYNSPLHF
TRBV5-4	.	TRBJ2-2	CASGVAGELFF
TRBV7-6	many	TRBJ2-2	CASSGPGQPNTGELFF
TRBV7-6	few	TRBJ1-4	CASSSNDRDEKLFF
TRBV7-6	few	TRBJ1-6	CASSLGFFRGSLNSPLHF
TRBV7-9	few	TRBJ2-1	CASSSYREQFF
TRBV7-9	.	TRBJ2-1	CASSLVPEGRGEQFF
TRBV7-2	many	TRBJ1-2	CASSTTGRDGYTF
TRBV20-1	.	TRBJ1-1	CSARGAGKGTEAFF
TRBV27	few	TRBJ2-3	CASRRTGRTDTQYF
TRBV24-1	few	TRBJ2-3	CATSDFTSLTGTDTQYF
TRBV15	.	TRBJ1-2	CATSRGEGPGGYTF
TRBV6-5	.	TRBJ1-1	CASSYEGTGDAFF
TRBV25-1	few	TRBJ1-5	CASSEGWDQPQHF
TRBV12-3/TRBV12-4	few	TRBJ2-1	CASSNTPGTGFLSSYNEQFF
TRBV7-2	many	TRBJ1-4	CASSPYSATNEKLFF